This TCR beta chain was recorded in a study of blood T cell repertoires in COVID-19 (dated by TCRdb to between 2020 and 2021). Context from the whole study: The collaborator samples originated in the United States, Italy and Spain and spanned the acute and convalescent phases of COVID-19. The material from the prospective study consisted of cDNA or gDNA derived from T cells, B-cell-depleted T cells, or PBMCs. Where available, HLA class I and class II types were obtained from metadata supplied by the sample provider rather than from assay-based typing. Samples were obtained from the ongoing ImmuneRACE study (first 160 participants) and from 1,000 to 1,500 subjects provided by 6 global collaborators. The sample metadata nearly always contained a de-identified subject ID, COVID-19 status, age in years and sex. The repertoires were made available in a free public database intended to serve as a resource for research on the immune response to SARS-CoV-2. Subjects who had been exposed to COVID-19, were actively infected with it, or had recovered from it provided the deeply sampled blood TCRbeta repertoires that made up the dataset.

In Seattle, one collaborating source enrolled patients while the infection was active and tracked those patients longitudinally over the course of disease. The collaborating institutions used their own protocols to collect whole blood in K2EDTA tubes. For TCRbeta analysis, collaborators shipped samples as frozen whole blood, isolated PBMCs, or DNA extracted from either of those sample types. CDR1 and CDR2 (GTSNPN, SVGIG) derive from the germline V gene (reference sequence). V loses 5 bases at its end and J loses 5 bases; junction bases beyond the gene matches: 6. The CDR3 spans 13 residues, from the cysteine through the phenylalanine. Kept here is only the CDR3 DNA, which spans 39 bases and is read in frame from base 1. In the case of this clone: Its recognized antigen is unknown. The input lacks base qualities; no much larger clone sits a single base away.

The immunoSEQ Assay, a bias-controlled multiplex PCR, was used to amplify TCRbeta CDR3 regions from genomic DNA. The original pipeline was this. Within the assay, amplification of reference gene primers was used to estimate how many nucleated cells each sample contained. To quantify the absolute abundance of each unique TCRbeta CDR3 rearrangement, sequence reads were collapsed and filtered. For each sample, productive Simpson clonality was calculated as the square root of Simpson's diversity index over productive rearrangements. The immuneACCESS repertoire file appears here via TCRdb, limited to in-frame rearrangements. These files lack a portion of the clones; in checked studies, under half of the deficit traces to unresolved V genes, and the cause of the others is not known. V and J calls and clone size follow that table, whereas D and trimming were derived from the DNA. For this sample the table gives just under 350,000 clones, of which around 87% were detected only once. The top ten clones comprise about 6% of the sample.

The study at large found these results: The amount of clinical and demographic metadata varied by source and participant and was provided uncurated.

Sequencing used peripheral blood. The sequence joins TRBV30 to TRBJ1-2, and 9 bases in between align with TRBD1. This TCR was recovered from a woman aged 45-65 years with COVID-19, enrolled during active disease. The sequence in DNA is TGTGCCTGGCGAATTGGGACAGGGTATGGCTACACCTTC. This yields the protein CAWRIGTGYGYTF.